The 5 T cell receptor beta chains reported below all come from one sample, sequenced in a study of blood T cell repertoires in COVID-19. Sequenced by immunoSEQ multiplex PCR; TCRdb stores in-frame clones only, minus some. The sample records about 36,000 clones, 90% being singletons. The sample taken for sequencing was peripheral blood. The receptor source for this set is a human donor in a cohort sampled during active COVID-19.

J is TRBJ2-7 and V is TRBV6-5; 7 bases align to TRBD1. The CDR3 consists of 14 residues. V lost 0 bases, J lost 4 bases, and 3 bases stayed unmatched. Germline CDR1 reads MNHEY; CDR2 reads SVGAGI. CDR3 nucleotide sequence: TGTGCCAGCAGTTACTCGGGACAGAGTTACGAGCAGTACTTC. Translation gives CASSYSGQSYEQYF.

The rearrangement links TRBV4-3 to TRBJ1-4, with D perhaps matching TRBD1 (5 bases). The CDR3 is 15 amino acids. V was trimmed by 0 bases and J by 8 bases, leaving 13 bases between them. Germline CDR1 LGHNA, CDR2 YSLEER. The CDR3, as DNA: TGCGCCAGCAGCCAAGATGGGCAGGGTGGCGAAAAACTGTTTTTT. Translating gives CASSQDGQGGEKLFF.

The genes are TRBV7-2 and TRBJ1-1; 10 nucleotides line up with TRBD1. Germline CDR1 is SGHTA and CDR2 is FQGNSA. V lost 5 bases, J lost 11 bases, and 11 bases stayed unmatched. CDR3 length: 14 amino acids. CDR3 DNA: TGTGCCAGCAGCGGTGACAGGGGGCGAGGTGGGGCTTTCTTT. Amino acids: CASSGDRGRGGAFF.

The rearrangement joins TRBV27 to TRBJ2-7; 7 bases fit TRBD2. The J segment lost 6 bases and the V segment lost 0 bases, leaving 8 bases of the junction unmatched. Germline V gene sequence: CDR1 MNHEY, CDR2 SMNVEV (reference sequence). The CDR3 sequence is 15 residues long. The CDR3 sequence is CASSLSAAVAGEQYF. The CDR3 DNA follows: TGTGCCAGCAGTTTATCCGCCGCCGTAGCGGGCGAGCAGTACTTC.

The chain uses TRBV5-1 and TRBJ2-3; tentatively, D is TRBD1 (6 bases). CDR3 length equals 16 residues. The germline V gene encodes CDR1 SGHRS and CDR2 YFSETQ. Trimming removed 0 bases at V and 2 bases at J, with 13 bases between. CDR3 in amino acids: CASSLVGQRNTDTQYF. In DNA form, the CDR3 reads TGCGCCAGCAGCTTGGTAGGACAGAGGAACACAGATACGCAGTATTTT.